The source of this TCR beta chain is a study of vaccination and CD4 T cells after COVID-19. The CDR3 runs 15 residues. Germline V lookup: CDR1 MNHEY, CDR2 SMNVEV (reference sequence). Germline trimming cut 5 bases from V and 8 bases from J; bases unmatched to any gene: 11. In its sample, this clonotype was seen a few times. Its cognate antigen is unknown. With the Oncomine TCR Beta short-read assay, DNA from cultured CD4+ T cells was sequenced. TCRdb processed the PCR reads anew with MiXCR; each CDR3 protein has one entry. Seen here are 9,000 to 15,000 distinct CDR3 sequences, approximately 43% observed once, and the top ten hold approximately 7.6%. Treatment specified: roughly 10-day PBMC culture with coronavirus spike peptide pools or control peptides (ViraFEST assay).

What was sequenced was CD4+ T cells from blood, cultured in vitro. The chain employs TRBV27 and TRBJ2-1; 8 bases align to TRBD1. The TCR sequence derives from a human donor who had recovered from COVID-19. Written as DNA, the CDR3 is TGTGCCAGCAGTCTGGACAGGGTCCGTATTCATGAGCAGTTCTTC. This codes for CASSLDRVRIHEQFF.